The source of this TCR beta chain is a study of T-cell reconstitution after alpha-beta-depleted transplantation in children. Regarding the study as a whole: Reports say that about two months after transplant, the alpha-beta T cells came out of several hundred graft clones that had expanded. T cells produced anew were the main source of T-cell counts and diversity one year after transplant. The origin of high day-60 TCRbeta diversity in some patients lay in surviving recipient T cells and thymic progenitors.

This clonotype was seen a handful of times. What it binds is not known. CDR3 length: 15 amino acids. The germline V gene has CDR1 SGHAT and CDR2 FQNNGV. V lost 2 bases and J 5 bases, leaving 15 bases between the germline ends. The library targeted TCRbeta and was prepared with unique molecular identifiers. TCRdb redid the calling of the PCR reads with MiXCR, one entry per CDR3 protein. This repertoire shows about 200,000 distinct CDR3 sequences, around 7% found once; its top ten account for about 5.9%. Sequenced here: PBMCs, sampled before TCRalphabeta/CD19-depleted stem cell transplant. This chain uses TRBV11-2 with TRBJ2-5; no firm D call. This sequence was found in a boy aged 2 to 10 with acute lymphoblastic leukemia, due to receive a stem cell transplant. The CDR3 loop reads CASSLRFQIRETQYF. The CDR3 nucleotides are TGTGCCAGCAGCTTAAGGTTCCAAATACGGGAGACCCAGTACTTC.